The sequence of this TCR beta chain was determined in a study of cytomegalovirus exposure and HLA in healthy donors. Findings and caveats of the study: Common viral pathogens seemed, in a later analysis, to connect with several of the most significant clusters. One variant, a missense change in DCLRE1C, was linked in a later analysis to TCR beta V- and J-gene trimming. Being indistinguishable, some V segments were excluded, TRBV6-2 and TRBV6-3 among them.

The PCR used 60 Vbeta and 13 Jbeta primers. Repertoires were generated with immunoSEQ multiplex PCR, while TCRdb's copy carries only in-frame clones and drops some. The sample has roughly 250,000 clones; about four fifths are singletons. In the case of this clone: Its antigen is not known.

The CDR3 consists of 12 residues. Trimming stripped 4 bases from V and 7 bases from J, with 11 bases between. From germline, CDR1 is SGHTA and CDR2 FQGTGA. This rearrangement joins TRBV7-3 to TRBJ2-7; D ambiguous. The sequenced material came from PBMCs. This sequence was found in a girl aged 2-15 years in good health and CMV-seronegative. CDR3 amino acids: CASSSADGEQYF. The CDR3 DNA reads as TGTGCCAGCAGCTCGGCGGATGGGGAGCAGTACTTC.